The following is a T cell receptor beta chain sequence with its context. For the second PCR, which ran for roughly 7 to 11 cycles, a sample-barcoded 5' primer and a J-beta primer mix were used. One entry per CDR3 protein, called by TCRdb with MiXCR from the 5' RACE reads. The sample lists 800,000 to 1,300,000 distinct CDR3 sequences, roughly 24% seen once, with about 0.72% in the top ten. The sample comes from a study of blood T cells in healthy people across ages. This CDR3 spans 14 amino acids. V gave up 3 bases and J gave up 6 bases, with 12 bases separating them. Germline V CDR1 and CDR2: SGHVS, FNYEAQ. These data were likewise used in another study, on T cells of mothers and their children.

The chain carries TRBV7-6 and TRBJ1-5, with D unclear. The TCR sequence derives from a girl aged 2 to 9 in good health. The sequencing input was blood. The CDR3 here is CASSLYQRGQPQHF. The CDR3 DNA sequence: TGTGCCAGCAGCTTGTATCAACGGGGTCAGCCCCAGCATTTT.